This T cell receptor (beta chain) was captured in a study of T cell responses to AZD1222 COVID-19 vaccine (dated by TCRdb to the early 2020s). Study-wide context: AZD1222 recipients given second doses at about 4 weeks or at about 12 weeks were pooled, since spike-specific TCR depth and breadth were not found to differ between the two schedules. A total of approximately 240 trial participants underwent TCR sequencing, of whom 200 to 220 had received two doses of AZD1222 and around 26 had received two doses of the MenACWY control vaccine. Trial participants were enrolled by age into subgroups of 18-55, 56-69 and 70-plus years, and approximately 150, 30 and 60 TCR-sequenced participants, respectively, were included in these subgroups.

Study-level results and caveats: Epitopes outside the regions mutated in the B.1.351 and B.1.1.7 variants were reportedly recognized by nearly half of the unique spike-specific TCRs. Most participants were white British and females outnumbered males, and the authors suggested that clonal diversity may have been underestimated. CD4 TCRs associated with the vaccine covered the entire spike protein, and the dominant responses were in regions 160-218 and 743-854. Conclusions about previously exposed vaccinees are limited, since just 6 or 7 AZD1222 recipients were seropositive for SARS-CoV-2 at baseline. No day 14 peak-response samples were available, so repertoires were characterized only after the peak T cell response. The 56-69-year group was small, and its depth increase did not reach significance, likely because of low power. After two AZD1222 doses, both the breadth and the depth of spike-specific TCRs were significantly higher than at day 0 and than in MenACWY recipients.

This clone was seen only a few times. No cognate antigen has been identified for it. No qualities accompany the bases; no much larger clone lies one base away. This sample's time point label indicates: baseline before first vaccination. The vaccinee samples were drawn from two UK trials, COV001 and COV002, one of which was a single-blind randomized controlled phase 2/3 trial testing AZD1222 (ChAdOx1 nCoV-19) in healthy adults. For TCRbeta chain sequencing, PBMC samples from trial participants were taken at day 0 and at day 28 after the second dose. The CDR3 runs 14 amino acids, cysteine and phenylalanine included. Only the CDR3 DNA is retained, 42 bases long and in frame from the first base. CDR1 is given as SGHRS and CDR2 as YFSETQ, both from the germline V gene. The junction shows trimming of 3 bases on V and 0 bases on J, and the gene matches do not reach 1 base of it. The CDR3 regions of human TCRbeta chains were analyzed by immunosequencing. As for the original processing: TCRs in the repertoires were compared against a reference library of SARS-CoV-2-specific TCRs that had been generated with the MIRA antigen-specificity platform. Breadth meant the fraction of unique TCRs that were SARS-CoV-2-associated, whereas depth meant the fraction of total T cells that were SARS-CoV-2-associated. Using the MIRA data, every spike-specific TCR was mapped to the spike region that the TCR reacted to and assigned to either a CD4 or a CD8 class. Log10-transformed breadth and depth values were compared by one-way ANOVA with Sidak's multiple comparisons tests. Sourced from immuneACCESS, this table was stored by TCRdb with only in-frame sequences that have V and J called. A share of the clones is absent; for the studies checked, an unresolved V gene accounts for under half, and the remainder has no known explanation. V, J and clone size reflect that table, while D and trimming were determined from the DNA. The sample table records some 120,000 clones; almost 90% of these occur just once. The ten most abundant clones make up over 7.5% of the sample.

Sequencing was performed on peripheral blood, taken on day 0 of AZD1222 vaccination. The chain links TRBV5-1 with TRBJ2-7, and 9 junctional nucleotides match TRBD1. The sequence came from an adult in good health. The DNA reads TGCGCCAGCAGCTGGGGACAGGGCTCCTACGAGCAGTACTTC. It is translated as CASSWGQGSYEQYF.